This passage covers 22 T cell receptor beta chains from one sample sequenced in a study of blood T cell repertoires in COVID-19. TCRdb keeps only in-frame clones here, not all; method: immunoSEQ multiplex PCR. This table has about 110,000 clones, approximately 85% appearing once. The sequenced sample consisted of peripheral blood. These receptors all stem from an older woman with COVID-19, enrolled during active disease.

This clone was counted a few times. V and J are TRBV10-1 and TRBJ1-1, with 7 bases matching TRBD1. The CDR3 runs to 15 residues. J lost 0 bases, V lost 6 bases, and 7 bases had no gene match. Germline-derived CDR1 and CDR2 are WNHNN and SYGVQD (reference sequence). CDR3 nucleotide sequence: TGCGCCAGCAGCGAATCCGGGACAGTGAACACTGAAGCTTTCTTT. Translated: CASSESGTVNTEAFF.

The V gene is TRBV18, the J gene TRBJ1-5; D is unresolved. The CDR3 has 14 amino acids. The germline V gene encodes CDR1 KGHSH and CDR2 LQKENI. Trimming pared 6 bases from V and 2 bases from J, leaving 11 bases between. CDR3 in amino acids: CASSRGQGNQPQHF. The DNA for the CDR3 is TGTGCCAGCTCCCGGGGTCAAGGCAATCAGCCCCAGCATTTT. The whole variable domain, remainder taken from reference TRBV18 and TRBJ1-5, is NAGVMQNPRHLVRRRGQEARLRCSPMKGHSHVYWYRQLPEEGLKFMVYLQKENIIDESGMPKERFSAEFPKEGPSILRIQQVVRGDSAAYFCASSRGQGNQPQHFGDGTRLSIL.

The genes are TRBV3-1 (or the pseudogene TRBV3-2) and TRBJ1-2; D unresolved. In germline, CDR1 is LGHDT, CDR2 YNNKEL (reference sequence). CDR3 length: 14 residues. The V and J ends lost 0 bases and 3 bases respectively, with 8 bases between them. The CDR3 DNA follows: TGTGCCAGCAGCCAAGAACGAGGTTACTATGGCTACACCTTC. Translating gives CASSQERGYYGYTF.

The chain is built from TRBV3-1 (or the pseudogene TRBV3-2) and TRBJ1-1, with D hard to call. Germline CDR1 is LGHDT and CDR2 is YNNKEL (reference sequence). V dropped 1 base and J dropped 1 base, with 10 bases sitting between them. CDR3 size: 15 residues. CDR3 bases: TGTGCCAGCAGCCAAGTGGTGGGCTGGAACACTGAAGCTTTCTTT. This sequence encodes CASSQVVGWNTEAFF.

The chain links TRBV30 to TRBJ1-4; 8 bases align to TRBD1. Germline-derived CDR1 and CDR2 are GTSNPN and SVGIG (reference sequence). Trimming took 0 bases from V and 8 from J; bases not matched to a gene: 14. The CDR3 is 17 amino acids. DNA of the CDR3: TGTGCCTGGAGTGTTTCCGGATACAGGGGGTTTGGGGAAAAACTGTTTTTT. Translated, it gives CAWSVSGYRGFGEKLFF.

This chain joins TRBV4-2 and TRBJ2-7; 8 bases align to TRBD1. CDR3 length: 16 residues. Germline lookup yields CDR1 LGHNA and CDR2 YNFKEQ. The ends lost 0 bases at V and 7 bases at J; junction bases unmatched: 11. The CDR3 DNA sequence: TGTGCCAGCAGCCAAGATGGGACAGGTGCCCTCGGGGAGCAGTACTTC. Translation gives CASSQDGTGALGEQYF.

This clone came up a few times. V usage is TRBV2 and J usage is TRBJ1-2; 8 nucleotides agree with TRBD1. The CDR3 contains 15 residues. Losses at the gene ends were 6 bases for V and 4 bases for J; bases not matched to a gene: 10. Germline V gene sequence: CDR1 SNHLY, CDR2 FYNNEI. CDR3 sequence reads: CASSQSRGPVYGYTF. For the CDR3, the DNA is TGTGCCAGCAGCCAATCCAGGGGGCCGGTCTATGGCTACACCTTC.

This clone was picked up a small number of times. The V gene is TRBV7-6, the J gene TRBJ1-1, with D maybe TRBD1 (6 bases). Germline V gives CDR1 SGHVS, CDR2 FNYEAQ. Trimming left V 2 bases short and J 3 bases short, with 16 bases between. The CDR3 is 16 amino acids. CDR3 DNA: TGTGCCAGCAGCTTAAGGGGGGGCGAAGGGTACACTGAAGCTTTCTTT. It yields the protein CASSLRGGEGYTEAFF.

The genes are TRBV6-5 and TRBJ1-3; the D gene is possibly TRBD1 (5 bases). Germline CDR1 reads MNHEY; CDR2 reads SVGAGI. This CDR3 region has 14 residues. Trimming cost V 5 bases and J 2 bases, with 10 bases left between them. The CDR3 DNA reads TGTGCCAGCAGTAAAAGGGGTGCTGGAAACACCATATATTTT. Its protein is CASSKRGAGNTIYF.

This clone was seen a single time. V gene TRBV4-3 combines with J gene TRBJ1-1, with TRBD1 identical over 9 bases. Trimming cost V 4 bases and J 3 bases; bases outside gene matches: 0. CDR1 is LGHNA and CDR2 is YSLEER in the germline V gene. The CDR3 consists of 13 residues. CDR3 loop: CASSRDRDTEAFF. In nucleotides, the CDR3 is TGCGCCAGCAGCCGGGACAGGGACACTGAAGCTTTCTTT.

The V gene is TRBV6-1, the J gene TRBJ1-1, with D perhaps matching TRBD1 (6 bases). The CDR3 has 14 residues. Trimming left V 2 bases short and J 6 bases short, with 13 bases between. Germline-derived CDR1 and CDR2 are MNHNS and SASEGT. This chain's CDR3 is CASSETPGHSEAFF. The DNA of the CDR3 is TGTGCCAGCAGTGAAACCCCGGGACATTCTGAAGCTTTCTTT.

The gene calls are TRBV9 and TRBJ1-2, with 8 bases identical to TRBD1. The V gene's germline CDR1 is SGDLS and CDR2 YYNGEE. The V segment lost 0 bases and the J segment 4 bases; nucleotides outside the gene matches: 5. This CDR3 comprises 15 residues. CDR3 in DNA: TGTGCCAGCAGCGTAGGGGGGGACAGGCTCTATGGCTACACCTTC. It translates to CASSVGGDRLYGYTF. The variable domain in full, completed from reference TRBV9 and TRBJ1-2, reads DSGVTQTPKHLITATGQRVTLRCSPRSGDLSVYWYQQSLDQGLQFLIQYYNGEERAKGNILERFSAQQFPDLHSELNLSSLELGDSALYFCASSVGGDRLYGYTFGSGTRLTVV.

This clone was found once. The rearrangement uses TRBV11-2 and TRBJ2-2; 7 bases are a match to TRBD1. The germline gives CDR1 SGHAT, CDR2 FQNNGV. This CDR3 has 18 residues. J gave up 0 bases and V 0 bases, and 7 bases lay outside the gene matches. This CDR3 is CASSLEMVRGPNTGELFF. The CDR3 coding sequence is TGTGCCAGCAGCTTAGAGATGGTGAGGGGGCCGAACACCGGGGAGCTGTTTTTT.

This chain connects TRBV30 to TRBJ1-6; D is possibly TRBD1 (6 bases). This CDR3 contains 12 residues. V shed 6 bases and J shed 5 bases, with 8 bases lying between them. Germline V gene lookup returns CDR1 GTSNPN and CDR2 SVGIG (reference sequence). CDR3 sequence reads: CACYRDNSPLHF. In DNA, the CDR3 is TGTGCCTGTTACAGGGATAATTCACCCCTCCACTTT. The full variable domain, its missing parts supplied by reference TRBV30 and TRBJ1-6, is SQTIHQWPATLVQPVGSPLSLECTVEGTSNPNLYWYRQAAGRGLQLLFYSVGIGQISSEVPQNLSASRPQDRQFILSSKKLLLSDSGFYLCACYRDNSPLHFGNGTRLTVT.

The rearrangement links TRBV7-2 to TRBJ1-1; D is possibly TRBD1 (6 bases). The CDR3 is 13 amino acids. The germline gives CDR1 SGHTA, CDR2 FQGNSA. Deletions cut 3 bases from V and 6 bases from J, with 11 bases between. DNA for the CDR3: TGTGCCAGCAGCTTCGGGGGGGCGGCTGAAGCTTTCTTT. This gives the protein CASSFGGAAEAFF.

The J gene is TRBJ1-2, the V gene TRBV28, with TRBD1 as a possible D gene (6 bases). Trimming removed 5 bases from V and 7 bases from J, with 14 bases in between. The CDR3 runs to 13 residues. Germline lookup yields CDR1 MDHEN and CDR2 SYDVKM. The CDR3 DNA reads TGTGCCAGCAGTCGGGACACCCCAGGTGGCTACACCTTC. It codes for CASSRDTPGGYTF.

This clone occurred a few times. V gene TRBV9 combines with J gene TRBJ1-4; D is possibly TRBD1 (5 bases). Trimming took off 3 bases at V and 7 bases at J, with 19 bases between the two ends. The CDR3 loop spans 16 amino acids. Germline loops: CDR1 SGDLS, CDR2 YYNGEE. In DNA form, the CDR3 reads TGTGCCAGCAGCGCCGGAGAGTTGGGGGGAGGTGAAAAACTGTTTTTT. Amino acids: CASSAGELGGGEKLFF.

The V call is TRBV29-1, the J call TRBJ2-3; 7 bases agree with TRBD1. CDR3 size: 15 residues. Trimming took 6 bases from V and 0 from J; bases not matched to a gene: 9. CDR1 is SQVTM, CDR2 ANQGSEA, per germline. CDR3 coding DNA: TGCAGCGTCGTCACAGGGGATACTAGCACAGATACGCAGTATTTT. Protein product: CSVVTGDTSTDTQYF.

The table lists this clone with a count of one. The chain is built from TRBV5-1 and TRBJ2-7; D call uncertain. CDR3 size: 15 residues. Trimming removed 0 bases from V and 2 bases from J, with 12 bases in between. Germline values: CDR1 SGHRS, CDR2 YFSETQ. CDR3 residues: CASSLAKTEPYEQYF. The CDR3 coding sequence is TGCGCCAGCAGCTTGGCCAAGACGGAGCCCTACGAGCAGTACTTC.

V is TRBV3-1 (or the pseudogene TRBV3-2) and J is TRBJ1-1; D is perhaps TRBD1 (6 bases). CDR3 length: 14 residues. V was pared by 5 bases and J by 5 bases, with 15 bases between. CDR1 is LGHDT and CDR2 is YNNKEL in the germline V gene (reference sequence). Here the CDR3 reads CASSGTGLGTEAFF. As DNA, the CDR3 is TGTGCCAGCAGCGGAACAGGGCTGGGGACTGAAGCTTTCTTT.

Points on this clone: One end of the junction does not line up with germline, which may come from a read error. The CDR3 region has the DNA TGTGCCAGCAGTTTAGTTCTCTCGGACGAGCAGTACTTC. Protein product: CASSLVLSDEQYF. The rearrangement links TRBV7-6 to TRBJ2-7; D remains ambiguous. The germline V gene has CDR1 SGHVS and CDR2 FNYEAQ. CDR3 length: 13 amino acids.

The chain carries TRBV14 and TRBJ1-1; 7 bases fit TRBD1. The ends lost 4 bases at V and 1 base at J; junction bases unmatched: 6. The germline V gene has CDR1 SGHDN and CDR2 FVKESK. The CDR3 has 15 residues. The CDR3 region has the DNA TGTGCCAGCAGCCCCCGATGGACAGGGAACACTGAAGCTTTCTTT. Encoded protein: CASSPRWTGNTEAFF.